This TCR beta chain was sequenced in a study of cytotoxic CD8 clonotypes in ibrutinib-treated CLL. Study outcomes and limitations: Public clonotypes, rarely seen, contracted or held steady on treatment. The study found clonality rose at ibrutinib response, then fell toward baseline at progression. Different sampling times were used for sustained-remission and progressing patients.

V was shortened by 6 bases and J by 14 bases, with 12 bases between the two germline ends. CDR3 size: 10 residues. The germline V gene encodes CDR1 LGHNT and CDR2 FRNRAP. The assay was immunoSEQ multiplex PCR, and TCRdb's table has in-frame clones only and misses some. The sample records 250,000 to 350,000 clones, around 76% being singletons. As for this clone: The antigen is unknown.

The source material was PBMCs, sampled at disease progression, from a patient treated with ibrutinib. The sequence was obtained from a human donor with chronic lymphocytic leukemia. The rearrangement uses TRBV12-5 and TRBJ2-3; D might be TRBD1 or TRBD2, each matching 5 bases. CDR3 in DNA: TGTGCTAGTGGACGAACTGGGGGGTATTTT. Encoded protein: CASGRTGGYF.